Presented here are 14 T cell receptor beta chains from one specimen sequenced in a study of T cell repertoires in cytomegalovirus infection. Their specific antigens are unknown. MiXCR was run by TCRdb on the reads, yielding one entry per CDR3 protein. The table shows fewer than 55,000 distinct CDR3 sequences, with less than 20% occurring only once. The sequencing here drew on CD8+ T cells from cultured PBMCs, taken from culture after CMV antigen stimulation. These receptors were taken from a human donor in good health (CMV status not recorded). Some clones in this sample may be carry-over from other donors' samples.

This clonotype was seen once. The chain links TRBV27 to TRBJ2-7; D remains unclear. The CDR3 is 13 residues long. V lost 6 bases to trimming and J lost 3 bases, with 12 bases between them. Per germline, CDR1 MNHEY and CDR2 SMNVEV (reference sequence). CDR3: CASSHIMGYEQYF. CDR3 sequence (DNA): TGTGCCAGCAGCCACATCATGGGCTACGAGCAGTACTTC.

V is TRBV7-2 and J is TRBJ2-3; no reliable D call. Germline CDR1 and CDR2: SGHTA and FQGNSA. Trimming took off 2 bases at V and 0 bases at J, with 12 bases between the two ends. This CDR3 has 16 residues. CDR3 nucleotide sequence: TGTGCCAGCAGCTTATTAGGACCACCGAGCACAGATACGCAGTATTTT. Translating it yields CASSLLGPPSTDTQYF.

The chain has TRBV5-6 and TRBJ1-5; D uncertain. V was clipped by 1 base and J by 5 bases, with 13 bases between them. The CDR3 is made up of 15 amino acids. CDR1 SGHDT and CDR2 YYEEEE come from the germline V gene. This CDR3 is CASSLFFQDDQPQHF. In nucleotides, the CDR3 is TGTGCCAGCAGCTTGTTCTTTCAGGACGATCAGCCCCAGCATTTT.

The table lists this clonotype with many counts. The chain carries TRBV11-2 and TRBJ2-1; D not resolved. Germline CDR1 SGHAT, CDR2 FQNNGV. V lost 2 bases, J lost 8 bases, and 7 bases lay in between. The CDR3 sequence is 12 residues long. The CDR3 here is CASSLRFDEQFF. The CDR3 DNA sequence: TGTGCCAGCAGCTTAAGATTCGATGAGCAGTTCTTC.

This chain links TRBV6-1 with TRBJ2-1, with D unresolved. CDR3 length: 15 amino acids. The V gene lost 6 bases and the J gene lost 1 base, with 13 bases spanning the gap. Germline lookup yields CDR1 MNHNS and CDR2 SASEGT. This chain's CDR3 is CASRELLGSYNEQFF. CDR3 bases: TGTGCCAGCAGGGAATTGCTAGGGTCCTACAATGAGCAGTTCTTC.

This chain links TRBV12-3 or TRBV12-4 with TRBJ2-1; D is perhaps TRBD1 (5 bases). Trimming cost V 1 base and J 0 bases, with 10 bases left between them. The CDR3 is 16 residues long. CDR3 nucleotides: TGTGCCAGCAGTTTAGGTCAGGGAAGCTCCTACAATGAGCAGTTCTTC. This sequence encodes CASSLGQGSSYNEQFF.

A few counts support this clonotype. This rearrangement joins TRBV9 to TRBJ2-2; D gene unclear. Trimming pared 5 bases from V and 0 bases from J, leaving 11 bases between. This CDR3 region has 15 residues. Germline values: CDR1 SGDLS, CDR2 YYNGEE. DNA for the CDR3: TGTGCCAGCAGGACGAGTATCGCGAACACCGGGGAGCTGTTTTTT. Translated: CASRTSIANTGELFF.

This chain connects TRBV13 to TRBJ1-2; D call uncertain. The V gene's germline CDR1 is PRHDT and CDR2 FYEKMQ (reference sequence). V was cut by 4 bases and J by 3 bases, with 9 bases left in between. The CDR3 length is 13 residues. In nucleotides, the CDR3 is TGTGCCAGCAGCTCCGCCCGTTACTATGGCTACACCTTC. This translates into CASSSARYYGYTF.

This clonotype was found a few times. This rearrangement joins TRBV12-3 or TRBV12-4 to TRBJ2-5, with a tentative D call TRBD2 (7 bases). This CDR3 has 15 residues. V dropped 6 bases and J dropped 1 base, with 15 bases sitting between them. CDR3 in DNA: TGTGCCAGCAGCTGGGAGGGGGGAACCCAAGAGACCCAGTACTTC. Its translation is CASSWEGGTQETQYF.

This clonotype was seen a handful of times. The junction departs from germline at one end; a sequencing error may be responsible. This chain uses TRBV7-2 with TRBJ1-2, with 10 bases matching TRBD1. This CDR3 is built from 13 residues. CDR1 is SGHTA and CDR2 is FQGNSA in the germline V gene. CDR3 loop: CASSIDPGGTGEF. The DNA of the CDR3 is TGTGCCAGCAGCATCGATCCTGGAGGGACAGGGGAGTTC.

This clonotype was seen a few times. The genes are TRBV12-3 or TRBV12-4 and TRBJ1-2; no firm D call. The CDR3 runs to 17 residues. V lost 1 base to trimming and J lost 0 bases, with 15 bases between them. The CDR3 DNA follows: TGTGCCAGCAGTTTAGGAAGGAGGAGCTACCCTAACTATGGCTACACCTTC. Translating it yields CASSLGRRSYPNYGYTF.

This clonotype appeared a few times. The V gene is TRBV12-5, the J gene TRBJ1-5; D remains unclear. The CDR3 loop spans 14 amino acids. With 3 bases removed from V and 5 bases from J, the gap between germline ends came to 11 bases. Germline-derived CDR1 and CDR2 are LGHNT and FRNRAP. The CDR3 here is CASGLAPRDQPQHF. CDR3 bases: TGTGCTAGTGGTTTAGCTCCTAGGGATCAGCCCCAGCATTTT.

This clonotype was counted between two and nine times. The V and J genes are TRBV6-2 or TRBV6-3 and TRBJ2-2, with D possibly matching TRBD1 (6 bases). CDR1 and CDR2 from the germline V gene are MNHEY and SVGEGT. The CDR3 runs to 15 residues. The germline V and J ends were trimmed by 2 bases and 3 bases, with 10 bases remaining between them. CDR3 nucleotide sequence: TGTGCCAGCAGTTACGGGACATCTGACACCGGGGAGCTGTTTTTT. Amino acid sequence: CASSYGTSDTGELFF.

The CDR3 sequence: CASSFQGQGNTEAFF. CDR3 nucleotides: TGTGCCAGCAGTTTCCAGGGACAGGGGAACACTGAAGCTTTCTTT. This chain connects TRBV7-9 to TRBJ1-1; 9 bases are a match to TRBD1. This CDR3 is 15 amino acids long. V was clipped by 6 bases and J by 1 base; unmatched bases: 6. Germline V gene lookup returns CDR1 SEHNR and CDR2 FQNEAQ (reference sequence).